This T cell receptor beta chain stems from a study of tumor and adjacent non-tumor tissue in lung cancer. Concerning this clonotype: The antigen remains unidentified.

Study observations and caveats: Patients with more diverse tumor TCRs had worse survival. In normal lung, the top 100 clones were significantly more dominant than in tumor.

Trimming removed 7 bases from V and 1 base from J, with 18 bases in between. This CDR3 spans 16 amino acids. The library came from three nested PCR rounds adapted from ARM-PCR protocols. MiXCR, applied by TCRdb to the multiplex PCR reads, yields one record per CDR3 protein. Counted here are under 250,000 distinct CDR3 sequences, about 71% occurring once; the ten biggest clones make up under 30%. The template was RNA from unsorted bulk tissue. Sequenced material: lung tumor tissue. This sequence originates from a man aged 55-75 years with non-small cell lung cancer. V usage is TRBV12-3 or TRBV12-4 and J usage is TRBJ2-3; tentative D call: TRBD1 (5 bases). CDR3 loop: CASTLSAQVGTDTQYF. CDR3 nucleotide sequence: TGTGCCAGCACCCTATCCGCACAGGTCGGCACAGATACGCAGTATTTT.